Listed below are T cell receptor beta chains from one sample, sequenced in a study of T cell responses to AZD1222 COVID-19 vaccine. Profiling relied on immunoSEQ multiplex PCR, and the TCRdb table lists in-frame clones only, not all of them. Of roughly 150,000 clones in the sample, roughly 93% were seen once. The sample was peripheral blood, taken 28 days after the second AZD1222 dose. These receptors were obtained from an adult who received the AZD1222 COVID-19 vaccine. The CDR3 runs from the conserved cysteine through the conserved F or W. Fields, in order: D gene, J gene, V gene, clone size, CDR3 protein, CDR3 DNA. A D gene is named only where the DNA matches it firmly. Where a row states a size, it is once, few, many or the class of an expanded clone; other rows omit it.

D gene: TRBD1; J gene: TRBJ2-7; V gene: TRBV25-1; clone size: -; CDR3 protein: CASSGAGRGLAYEQYF; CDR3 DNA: TGTGCCAGCAGTGGCGCCGGCAGGGGGTTGGCCTACGAGCAGTACTTC
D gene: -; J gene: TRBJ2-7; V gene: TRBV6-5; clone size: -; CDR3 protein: CASQGLAAYEQYF; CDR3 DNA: TGTGCCAGCCAGGGACTCGCGGCCTACGAGCAGTACTTC
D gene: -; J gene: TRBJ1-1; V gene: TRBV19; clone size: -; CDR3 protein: CASSIRGVNTEAFF; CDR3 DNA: TGTGCCAGTAGTATCCGAGGGGTGAACACTGAAGCTTTCTTT
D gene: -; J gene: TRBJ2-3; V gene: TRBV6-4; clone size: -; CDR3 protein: CASSDGSTDTQYF; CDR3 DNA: TGTGCCAGCAGTGACGGGAGCACAGATACGCAGTATTTT
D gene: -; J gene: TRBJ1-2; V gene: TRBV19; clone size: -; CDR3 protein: CASSPFDSLYGYTF; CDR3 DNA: TGTGCCAGTAGCCCCTTCGACAGCCTCTATGGCTACACCTTC
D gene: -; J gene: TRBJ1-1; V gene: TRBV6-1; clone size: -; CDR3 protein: CASSEVRGANTEAFF; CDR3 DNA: TGTGCCAGCAGTGAAGTACGGGGGGCGAACACTGAAGCTTTCTTT
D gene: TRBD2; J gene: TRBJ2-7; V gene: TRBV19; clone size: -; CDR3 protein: CASSIDGGGSYEQYF; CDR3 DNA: TGTGCCAGTAGTATAGACGGGGGGGGAAGCTACGAGCAGTACTTC
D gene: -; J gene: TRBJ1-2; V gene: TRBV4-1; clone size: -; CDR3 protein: CASSQVGGSNYGYTF; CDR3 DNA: TGCGCCAGCAGCCAAGTCGGGGGGAGTAACTATGGCTACACCTTC
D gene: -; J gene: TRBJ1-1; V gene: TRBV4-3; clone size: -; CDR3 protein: CASSHRSEAFF; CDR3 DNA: TGCGCCAGCAGCCATAGGTCTGAAGCTTTCTTT
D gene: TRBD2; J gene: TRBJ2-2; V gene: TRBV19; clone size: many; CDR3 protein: CASSSPSGRWNGELFF; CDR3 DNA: TGTGCCAGTAGTAGCCCTAGCGGGAGGTGGAACGGGGAGCTGTTTTTT
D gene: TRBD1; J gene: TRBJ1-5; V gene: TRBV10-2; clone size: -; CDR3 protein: CASSVGAGGGQPQHF; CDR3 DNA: TGCGCCAGCAGTGTGGGGGCAGGGGGCGGCCAGCCCCAGCATTTT
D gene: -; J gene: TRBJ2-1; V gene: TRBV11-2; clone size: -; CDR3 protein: CASSGRGSRYNEQFF; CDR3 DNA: TGTGCCAGCAGCGGAAGGGGGTCTCGCTACAATGAGCAGTTCTTC
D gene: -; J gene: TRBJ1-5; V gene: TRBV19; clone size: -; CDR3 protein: CASSIMGSEQPQHF; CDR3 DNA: TGTGCCAGTAGTATTATGGGATCGGAACAGCCCCAGCATTTT
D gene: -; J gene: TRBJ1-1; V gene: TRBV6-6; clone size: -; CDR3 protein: CASSYSAGSRTEAFF; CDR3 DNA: TGTGCCAGCAGTTACTCGGCAGGTTCGAGGACTGAAGCTTTCTTT
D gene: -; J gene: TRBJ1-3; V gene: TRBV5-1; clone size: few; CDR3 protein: CASSLAVATGNTIYF; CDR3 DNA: TGCGCCAGCAGCTTGGCGGTCGCGACCGGAAACACCATATATTTT
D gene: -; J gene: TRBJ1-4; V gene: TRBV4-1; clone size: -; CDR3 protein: CASSRETGTLEKLFF; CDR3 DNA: TGCGCCAGCAGCCGAGAGACCGGGACACTTGAAAAACTGTTTTTT
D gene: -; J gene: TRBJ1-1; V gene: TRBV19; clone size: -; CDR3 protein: CASSMRVGGNTEAFF; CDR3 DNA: TGTGCCAGTAGTATGAGGGTCGGGGGGAACACTGAAGCTTTCTTT
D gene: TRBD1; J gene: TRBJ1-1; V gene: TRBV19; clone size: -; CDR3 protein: CASSIRQGGTEAFF; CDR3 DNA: TGTGCCAGTAGTATAAGGCAGGGGGGCACTGAAGCTTTCTTT
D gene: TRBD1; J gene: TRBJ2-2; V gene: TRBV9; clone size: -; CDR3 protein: CASSPRQGWDTGELFF; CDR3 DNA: TGTGCCAGCAGCCCTCGACAGGGGTGGGACACCGGGGAGCTGTTTTTT
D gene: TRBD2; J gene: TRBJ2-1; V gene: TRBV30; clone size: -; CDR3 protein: CAWRGLAGGYNEQFF; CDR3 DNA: TGTGCCTGGAGGGGACTAGCGGGAGGATACAATGAGCAGTTCTTC
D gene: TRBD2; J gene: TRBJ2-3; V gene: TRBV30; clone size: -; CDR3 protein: CASDAGGTDTQYF; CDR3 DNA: TGTGCGTCGGACGCGGGGGGCACAGATACGCAGTATTTT
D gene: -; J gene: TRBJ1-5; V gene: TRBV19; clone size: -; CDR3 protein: CASSIPQGWDQPQHF; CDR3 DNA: TGTGCCAGTAGTATCCCCCAGGGGTGGGATCAGCCCCAGCATTTT
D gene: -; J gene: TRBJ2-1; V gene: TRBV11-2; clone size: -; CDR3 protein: CASSLMDLGTNEQFF; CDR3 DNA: TGTGCCAGCAGCTTAATGGATCTAGGGACCAATGAGCAGTTCTTC
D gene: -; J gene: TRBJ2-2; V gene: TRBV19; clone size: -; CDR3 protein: CASSIFPGSSAGELFF; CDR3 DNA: TGTGCCAGTAGTATTTTCCCAGGTAGTAGTGCCGGGGAGCTGTTTTTT
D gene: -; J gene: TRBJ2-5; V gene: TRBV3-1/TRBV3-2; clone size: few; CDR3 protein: CASSWRGPPGETQYF; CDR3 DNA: TGTGCCAGCAGCTGGAGAGGGCCCCCCGGGGAGACCCAGTACTTC
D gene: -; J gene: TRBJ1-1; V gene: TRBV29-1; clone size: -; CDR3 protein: CSVEEAGNTEAFF; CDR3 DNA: TGCAGCGTTGAAGAGGCGGGAAACACTGAAGCTTTCTTT
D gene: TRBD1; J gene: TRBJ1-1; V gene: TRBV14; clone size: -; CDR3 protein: CASSQRPGRQGLVPKAFF; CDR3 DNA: TGTGCCAGCAGCCAACGGCCGGGAAGACAGGGTCTAGTCCCCAAAGCTTTCTTT
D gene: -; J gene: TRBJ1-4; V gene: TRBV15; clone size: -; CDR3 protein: CATSAGPPDEKLFF; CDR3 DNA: TGTGCCACCAGCGCGGGACCTCCCGATGAAAAACTGTTTTTT
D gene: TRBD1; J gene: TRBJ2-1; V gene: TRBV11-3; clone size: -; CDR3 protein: CASSLGTGGDEQFF; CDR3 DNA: TGTGCCAGCAGCTTGGGGACAGGGGGCGATGAGCAGTTCTTC
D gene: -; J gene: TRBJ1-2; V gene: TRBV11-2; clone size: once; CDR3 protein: CASSLSSSNYGYTF; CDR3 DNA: TGTGCCAGCAGCTTAAGCTCTTCTAACTATGGCTACACCTTC
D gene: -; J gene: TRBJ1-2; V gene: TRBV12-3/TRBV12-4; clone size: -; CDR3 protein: CASSLYSYGYTF; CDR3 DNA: TGTGCCAGCAGTTTATACAGCTATGGCTACACCTTC